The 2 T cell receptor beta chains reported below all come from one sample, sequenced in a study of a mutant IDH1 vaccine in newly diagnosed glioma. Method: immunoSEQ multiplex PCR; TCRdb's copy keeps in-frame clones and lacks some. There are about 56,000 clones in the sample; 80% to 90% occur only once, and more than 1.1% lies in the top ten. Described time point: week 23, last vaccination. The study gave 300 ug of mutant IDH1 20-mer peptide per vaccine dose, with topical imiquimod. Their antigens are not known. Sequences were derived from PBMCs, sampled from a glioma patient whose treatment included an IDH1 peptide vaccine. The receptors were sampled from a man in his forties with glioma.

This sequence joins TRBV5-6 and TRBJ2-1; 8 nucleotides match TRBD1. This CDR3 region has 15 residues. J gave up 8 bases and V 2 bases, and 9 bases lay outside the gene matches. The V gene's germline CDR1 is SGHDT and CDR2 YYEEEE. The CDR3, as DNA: TGTGCCAGCAGCTTACAGGGGGGTTCCGTGGATGAGCAGTTCTTC. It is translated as CASSLQGGSVDEQFF.

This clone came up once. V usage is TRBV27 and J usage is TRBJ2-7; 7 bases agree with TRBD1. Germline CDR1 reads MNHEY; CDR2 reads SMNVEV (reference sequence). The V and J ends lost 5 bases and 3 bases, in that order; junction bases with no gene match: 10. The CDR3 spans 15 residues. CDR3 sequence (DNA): TGTGCCAGCAGTACAGACAGGGTGGCTTTCTACGAGCAGTACTTC. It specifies CASSTDRVAFYEQYF.